The clone carrying this TCR beta chain has at least ten counts. Its antigen is unidentified. The CDR3 has 17 residues. CDR1 and CDR2 from the germline V gene are SGHVS and FQNEAQ. V shed 5 bases and J shed 5 bases, with 24 bases lying between them. The cDNA was generated through 5'RACE incorporating 10-nucleotide random UMIs. Using its own MiXCR run on the 5' RACE reads, TCRdb lists one record per CDR3 protein. The table includes tens of thousands of distinct CDR3 sequences, about 3.3% detected once. The sample belongs to a study of neurological immune-mediated disorders. Study-level findings and limits: In multiple sclerosis patients, the repertoire cluster was unrelated to clinical or MRI findings. None of the CDR3 amino acid sequences of expanded clones were shared across subjects, and this suggested private repertoires in all groups.

Described time point: longitudinal time-point 1 (baseline). The TCR sequence derives from an older woman with multiple sclerosis. The sequenced sample was PBMCs. The chain is built from TRBV7-8 and TRBJ1-1; TRBD1 might be the D (6 bases). The DNA of the CDR3 is TGTGCCAGCAGCCTCCGAAGTGACAGGCTCCCGGGAACTGAAGCTTTCTTT. Protein product: CASSLRSDRLPGTEAFF.